The entry below gives a single T cell receptor beta chain sequence along with its context. In the original workflow: Quantification of nucleated cells was approximated via reference gene primer amplification. TCRdb keeps only in-frame clones here, not all; method: immunoSEQ multiplex PCR. For V, J and clone size, that table is used; D and trimming come from the DNA. The sample has about 210,000 clones; around 82% are singletons. The sample originates from a study of blood T cell repertoires in COVID-19. Study-level information: Material from acute and convalescent COVID-19 was sourced from the United States, Italy and Spain. PBMCs, B-cell-depleted T cells, or T cells provided the cDNA or gDNA that made up the material.

Germline CDR1 is SNHLY and CDR2 is FYNNEI. The ends were cut back, 3 bases at V and 1 base at J, with 13 bases in the middle. There are 15 residues in the CDR3. The specimen was peripheral blood. The rearrangement uses TRBV2 and TRBJ2-7; possibly TRBD2 for D (6 bases). The clonotype comes from a middle-aged woman with acute or convalescent COVID-19. The chain's CDR3 is CASSDGGVLSYEQYF. CDR3 sequence (DNA): TGTGCCAGCAGTGACGGGGGAGTCCTTTCCTACGAGCAGTACTTC.